This record concerns one T cell receptor beta chain sequence. Its antigen is not identified. With constant-segment primers, 5'RACE yielded cDNA libraries of TCR alpha and TCR beta that carried sample barcodes and UMIs. TCRdb reanalysed the 5' RACE reads using MiXCR and keeps one entry per CDR3 protein. Here the sample spans around 530,000 distinct CDR3 sequences, approximately 21% being singletons. CDR3 length equals 13 residues. The germline CDR1 and CDR2 sequences are LNHDA and SQIVND (reference sequence). V lost 4 bases and J lost 2, with 6 bases in between. The data originate from a study of T-cell memory formation after mild COVID-19. Study outcomes and limitations: Those CD4+ clones that contracted were mainly in CM and EM (CD8+ ones in EMRA). CD4/CD8 balance held among clones contracting day 15 to 85, and later expanders leaned CD4+.

The sequenced sample consisted of PBMCs or a T cell subset sorted from them (not recorded which). The chain combines TRBV19 with TRBJ1-5; D gene unclear. The origin of this receptor is an adult woman who had mild COVID-19 (a few samples of this study predate the infection). Cell type and time point are not known. The CDR3 nucleotides are TGTGCCAGTAGTAAACAGCGCAATCAGCCCCAGCATTTT. It is translated as CASSKQRNQPQHF. The whole variable domain, filled in from reference TRBV19 and TRBJ1-5, reads DGGITQSPKYLFRKEGQNVTLSCEQNLNHDAMYWYRQDPGQGLRLIYYSQIVNDFQKGDIAEGYSVSREKKESFPLTVTSAQKNPTAFYLCASSKQRNQPQHFGDGTRLSIL.